The clone carrying this T cell receptor beta chain was observed a handful of times. This entry is derived from a study of beta chain features in type 1 diabetes. All of the isolated RNA was reverse transcribed, so expressed TCRB transcripts were sequenced. Sequenced by immunoSEQ multiplex PCR; TCRdb stores in-frame clones only, minus some. The table has 300,000 to 400,000 clones, around 8% seen once. The source of this sequence is a woman in her late teens or twenties in good health. Sequenced sample: central memory CD4+ T cells from blood.

The CDR3 here is CASSQDYGSPVDTQYF. The CDR3 DNA reads as TGCGCCAGCAGCCAAGATTATGGCTCCCCCGTGGATACGCAGTATTTT. This chain links TRBV4-3 with TRBJ2-3; D is uncertain. CDR1 and CDR2 from the germline V gene are LGHNA and YSLEER. CDR3 size: 16 residues. Trimming removed 0 bases from V and 6 bases from J, with 16 bases in between.